The present TCR beta chain was sequenced within a study of T cell responses to AZD1222 COVID-19 vaccine. CDR1 is MGHRA, CDR2 YSYEKL, per germline. Trimming left V 0 bases short and J 11 bases short, with 7 bases between. This CDR3 region has 11 residues. General study results and limits: The repertoires were collected only after the peak T cell response. Elevations in Spike-specific TCR breadth and depth followed administration of two AZD1222 doses. A reported finding is that nearly half of spike-specific TCRs target unmutated variant regions.

Assay: immunoSEQ multiplex PCR; the TCRdb copy retains only in-frame clones and omits some. The sample carries tens of thousands of clones, around 86% recorded once. This clone was recorded once. The antigen is unknown. The material sequenced was peripheral blood, taken on day 0 of AZD1222 vaccination. The sequence derives from an adult in good health. The chain has TRBV4-1 and TRBJ1-1; D not resolved. The CDR3 spells CASSQDLKAFF. The CDR3 region has the DNA TGCGCCAGCAGCCAAGATCTGAAGGCTTTCTTT.